This TCR beta chain was sequenced for a study of vaccination and CD4 T cells after COVID-19. For the study at large: Researchers took samples from a few convalescent patients on day 14 and on days 161 to 241 after vaccination.

In its sample, this clonotype was seen a few times. The antigen is not known. General observations from the study: The analysis of convalescent patients involved relatively few individuals and lacked early post-infection timepoints. Spike mono-reactivity was the property of 304 of 307 vaccine-specific clones in convalescent patients.

TCRdb independently ran MiXCR on the PCR reads; one entry per CDR3 protein. In the table there are 30,000 or so distinct CDR3 sequences, about 47% of which are singletons. The CDR3 has 19 amino acids. Looked up from germline, CDR1 is LNHDA and CDR2 is SQIVND (reference sequence). V shed 2 bases, J shed 6 bases, and the junction held 19 bases outside the gene matches. Time point: late sampling 161 to 241 days after vaccination in three convalescent patients. This chain links TRBV19 with TRBJ1-5; 7 bases agree with TRBD1. The starting material was CD4+ T cells from blood, obtained about 7 months after SARS-CoV-2 vaccination. The sequence was obtained from a human donor who had recovered from COVID-19. The CDR3 coding sequence is TGTGCCAGTAGTATAACGATCGCGGGCACAGGCAACAGGGGTCAGCCCCAGCATTTT. Its protein product is CASSITIAGTGNRGQPQHF. Complete variable domain (other parts from reference TRBV19 and TRBJ1-5): DGGITQSPKYLFRKEGQNVTLSCEQNLNHDAMYWYRQDPGQGLRLIYYSQIVNDFQKGDIAEGYSVSREKKESFPLTVTSAQKNPTAFYLCASSITIAGTGNRGQPQHFGDGTRLSIL.